Below, 28 T cell receptor beta chains from the same sample are listed, as sequenced in a study of blood T cell repertoires in COVID-19. Generated by immunoSEQ multiplex PCR, the TCRdb table keeps only in-frame clones and is missing some. The sample lists approximately 250,000 clones; less than 85% were seen once. The sequenced sample was peripheral blood. Every receptor here comes from a man in his fifties or sixties who had recovered from COVID-19.

V usage is TRBV2 and J usage is TRBJ2-5; 12 nucleotides match TRBD2. Germline V gene sequence: CDR1 SNHLY, CDR2 FYNNEI. This CDR3 is built from 16 residues. J lost 5 bases, V lost 8 bases, and 12 bases had no gene match. CDR3 residues: CASDLAGGPVSETQYF. The CDR3 bases are TGTGCCAGCGACCTAGCGGGGGGGCCGGTTTCGGAGACCCAGTACTTC.

The gene calls are TRBV14 and TRBJ2-7, with no clear D. Trimming shortened V by 6 bases and J by 10 bases, and 13 bases separated the two germline ends. The germline V gene has CDR1 SGHDN and CDR2 FVKESK. The CDR3 is made up of 11 amino acids. Written as DNA, the CDR3 is TGTGCCAGCAGTCAGCACTGGAGTCAGTACTTC. Translation: CASSQHWSQYF.

The chain joins TRBV7-8 to TRBJ1-5; possibly TRBD1 for D (5 bases). CDR1 and CDR2 (germline): SGHVS, FQNEAQ. This CDR3 spans 14 amino acids. V was pared by 8 bases and J by 7 bases, with 18 bases between. CDR3 in DNA: TGTGCCAGCGTCAGACAGCCGTCCAGGCAGCCCCAGCATTTT. Amino acid sequence: CASVRQPSRQPQHF.

This clone was found once. The chain recombines TRBV20-1 with TRBJ1-5; 10 nucleotides align to TRBD1. V trimming: 6 bases; J trimming: 12 bases; junction bases outside the gene matches: 20. This CDR3 is 16 amino acids long. Germline CDR1 DFQATT, CDR2 SNEGSKA (reference sequence). The CDR3 here is CSASGQGVATITVQHF. The CDR3 bases are TGCAGTGCCAGTGGACAGGGGGTCGCCACAATCACGGTCCAGCATTTT.

This clone was observed a handful of times. The rearrangement joins TRBV27 to TRBJ1-5, with 8 bases lining up with TRBD1. CDR3 length: 16 amino acids. CDR1 and CDR2 (germline): MNHEY, SMNVEV (reference sequence). With V trimmed by 6 bases and J by 3 bases, 10 bases remained unmatched. CDR3 amino acids: CASRRRGTGDNQPQHF. The CDR3 nucleotides read TGTGCCAGCAGAAGACGCGGGACAGGAGACAATCAGCCCCAGCATTTT.

This chain joins TRBV6-6 and TRBJ2-7, with 10 bases fitting TRBD1. Germline V gene sequence: CDR1 MNHNY, CDR2 SVGAGI (reference sequence). Trimming took 6 bases from V and 2 from J; bases not matched to a gene: 4. The CDR3 covers 14 residues. The DNA of the CDR3 is TGTGCCAGCAGACCTGGACAGGGGGCCTACGAGCAGTACTTC. It translates to CASRPGQGAYEQYF.

V gene TRBV2 combines with J gene TRBJ2-2, with 10 bases lining up with TRBD2. Trimming removed 6 bases from V and 7 bases from J; junction bases left unmatched: 8. The CDR3 sequence is 15 residues long. Germline V CDR1 and CDR2: SNHLY, FYNNEI. This chain's CDR3 is CASRASGRAGGELFF. The CDR3 region has the DNA TGTGCCAGCAGAGCAAGCGGGAGGGCAGGCGGGGAGCTGTTTTTT.

Only a few counts were recorded for this clone. The chain joins TRBV18 to TRBJ2-2; TRBD2 might be the D (6 bases). Looked up from germline, CDR1 is KGHSH and CDR2 is LQKENI. This CDR3 has 15 residues. Trimming left V 5 bases short and J 0 bases short, with 10 bases between. The CDR3 DNA sequence: TGTGCCAGCTCATCCGGGACTCCGAACACCGGGGAGCTGTTTTTT. Translated, it gives CASSSGTPNTGELFF. Supplemented by reference TRBV18 and TRBJ2-2, the full variable domain reads NAGVMQNPRHLVRRRGQEARLRCSPMKGHSHVYWYRQLPEEGLKFMVYLQKENIIDESGMPKERFSAEFPKEGPSILRIQQVVRGDSAAYFCASSSGTPNTGELFFGEGSRLTVL.

A note on this clone: Mismatch with germline at one junction end may stem from a read error. Other nucleotide sequences from this sample produce the same CDR3. V and J are TRBV3-1 (or the pseudogene TRBV3-2) and TRBJ2-6, with TRBD2 as a possible D gene (6 bases). Germline lookup yields CDR1 LGHDT and CDR2 YNNKEL (reference sequence). There are 19 residues in the CDR3. The chain's CDR3 is CASSPDFGRDSSGANVLTF. For the CDR3, the DNA is TGTGCCAGCAGCCCAGACTTCGGGAGAGATAGCTCTGGAGCCAACGTCCTGACTTTC.

The rearrangement joins TRBV18 to TRBJ1-1, with TRBD1 matching 7 bases. The CDR3 covers 16 residues. Trimming cost V 3 bases and J 1 base; bases outside gene matches: 8. Germline CDR1 reads KGHSH; CDR2 reads LQKENI. DNA of the CDR3: TGTGCCAGCTCACCGCTGAGACAGGGTGAGAACACTGAAGCTTTCTTT. Translation: CASSPLRQGENTEAFF.

The CDR3 loop reads CASRNEGLAGAQYF. The CDR3 DNA reads TGTGCCAGCAGAAACGAGGGACTAGCGGGGGCTCAGTACTTC. This rearrangement joins TRBV2 to TRBJ2-7; TRBD2 aligns across 14 bases. The CDR3 extends over 14 amino acids. Germline CDR1 is SNHLY and CDR2 is FYNNEI. Trimming removed 6 bases from V and 10 bases from J; junction bases left unmatched: 8.

The rearrangement links TRBV7-2 to TRBJ1-6; D is unresolved. Looked up from germline, CDR1 is SGHTA and CDR2 is FQGNSA. The CDR3 sequence is 14 residues long. V was trimmed by 1 base and J by 3 bases, leaving 4 bases between them. CDR3 loop: CASSLGVYNSPLHF. The CDR3 DNA sequence: TGTGCCAGCAGCTTAGGAGTCTATAATTCACCCCTCCACTTT.

The rearrangement uses TRBV5-1 and TRBJ2-1; TRBD2 matches 10 bases. Germline CDR1 SGHRS, CDR2 YFSETQ. J gave up 7 bases and V 5 bases, and 15 bases lay outside the gene matches. This CDR3 region has 17 residues. The CDR3 region is CASSLRASGLAMNEQFF. The DNA of the CDR3 is TGCGCCAGCAGTCTCCGGGCCTCGGGACTAGCGATGAATGAGCAGTTCTTC.

The chain employs TRBV5-1 and TRBJ2-1; 9 bases match TRBD2. The CDR3 runs 14 residues. The trim removed 2 bases at V and 6 bases at J, leaving 3 bases unmatched. Germline CDR1 reads SGHRS; CDR2 reads YFSETQ. CDR3 sequence (DNA): TGCGCCAGCAGCTTTCTAGCGGGGAGCAATGAGCAGTTCTTC. Protein: CASSFLAGSNEQFF.

The chain joins TRBV5-1 to TRBJ2-7, with D possibly matching TRBD1 (6 bases). Germline V gene data show CDR1 as SGHRS and CDR2 as YFSETQ. The CDR3 consists of 12 residues. The germline V and J ends were trimmed by 7 bases and 6 bases, with 14 bases remaining between them. CDR3 DNA: TGCGCCAGCCACAGGGATGGTCGCGAGCAGTACTTC. Its translation is CASHRDGREQYF.

The V call is TRBV7-7, the J call TRBJ2-7; 9 bases fit TRBD1. The CDR3 runs to 15 residues. J gave up 6 bases and V 5 bases, and 11 bases lay outside the gene matches. Germline V gives CDR1 SSHAT, CDR2 FNYEAQ (reference sequence). CDR3 region: CASSPLQGARGEQYF. CDR3 nucleotide sequence: TGTGCCAGCAGCCCCTTACAGGGGGCGCGTGGCGAGCAGTACTTC.

V is TRBV4-2 and J is TRBJ2-3; tentative D call: TRBD2 (5 bases). The CDR3 loop spans 13 amino acids. Germline-derived CDR1 and CDR2 are LGHNA and YNFKEQ. V was trimmed by 0 bases and J by 10 bases, leaving 11 bases between them. The CDR3 loop is CASSQDRVRAQYF. The DNA of the CDR3 is TGTGCCAGCAGCCAAGATCGGGTGAGGGCGCAGTATTTT.

The gene calls are TRBV7-9 and TRBJ1-1; D is possibly TRBD1 (6 bases). V lost 4 bases to trimming and J lost 4 bases, with 19 bases between them. The CDR3 totals 16 residues. The germline CDR1 and CDR2 sequences are SEHNR and FQNEAQ (reference sequence). The CDR3 DNA sequence: TGTGCCAGCAGCTCCCAAATTACAGGGAGTAGCACTGAAGCTTTCTTT. It yields the protein CASSSQITGSSTEAFF. Filled out from reference TRBV7-9 and TRBJ1-1, the complete variable domain reads DTGVSQNPRHKITKRGQNVTFRCDPISEHNRLYWYRQTLGQGPEFLTYFQNEAQLEKSRLLSDRFSAERPKGSFSTLEIQRTEQGDSAMYLCASSSQITGSSTEAFFGQGTRLTVV.

V usage is TRBV18 and J usage is TRBJ1-1; unclear D gene. V was clipped by 5 bases and J by 1 base, with 8 bases between them. This CDR3 region has 13 residues. Germline CDR1 KGHSH, CDR2 LQKENI. The CDR3 bases are TGTGCCAGCTCAGAACCACAGAACACTGAAGCTTTCTTT. Translating it yields CASSEPQNTEAFF. Filled out from reference TRBV18 and TRBJ1-1, the complete variable domain reads NAGVMQNPRHLVRRRGQEARLRCSPMKGHSHVYWYRQLPEEGLKFMVYLQKENIIDESGMPKERFSAEFPKEGPSILRIQQVVRGDSAAYFCASSEPQNTEAFFGQGTRLTVV.

This chain links TRBV5-1 with TRBJ2-3; TRBD2 agrees at 10 bases. V was pared by 0 bases and J by 0 bases, with 4 bases of the junction left unmatched. Germline-derived CDR1 and CDR2 are SGHRS and YFSETQ. The CDR3 has 17 amino acids. The CDR3 region has the DNA TGCGCCAGCAGCTTGGTGGCTAGCGGGGGTAGCACAGATACGCAGTATTTT. Translated, it gives CASSLVASGGSTDTQYF.

The chain has TRBV19 and TRBJ1-3; no clear D gene. Germline CDR1 LNHDA, CDR2 SQIVND (reference sequence). The CDR3 sequence is 14 residues long. Between the trimmed V and J ends, which lost 4 bases and 2 bases, there was a span of 9 bases. This chain's CDR3 is CASSTPVPGNTIYF. The CDR3, as DNA: TGTGCCAGTAGTACCCCGGTACCTGGAAACACCATATATTTT.

The V gene is TRBV30, the J gene TRBJ1-4; 8 nucleotides align to TRBD1. CDR3 size: 17 residues. The ends lost 2 bases at V and 3 bases at J; junction bases unmatched: 11. Germline CDR1 GTSNPN, CDR2 SVGIG (reference sequence). As DNA, the CDR3 is TGTGCCTGGAGTACGGACAGGGAAAATTTTGCTAATGAAAAACTGTTTTTT. This encodes CAWSTDRENFANEKLFF. Using reference TRBV30 and TRBJ1-4 for the parts outside the CDR3, the full variable domain is SQTIHQWPATLVQPVGSPLSLECTVEGTSNPNLYWYRQAAGRGLQLLFYSVGIGQISSEVPQNLSASRPQDRQFILSSKKLLLSDSGFYLCAWSTDRENFANEKLFFGSGTQLSVL.

The chain combines TRBV18 with TRBJ1-5, with no clear D. The CDR3 length is 15 residues. Germline lookup yields CDR1 KGHSH and CDR2 LQKENI. Trimming stripped 6 bases from V and 8 bases from J, with 20 bases between. The chain's CDR3 is CASSPTGSSGEPQHF. CDR3 sequence (DNA): TGTGCCAGCTCCCCTACCGGCAGTTCCGGAGAGCCCCAGCATTTT.

The gene calls are TRBV11-2 and TRBJ2-5; 9 bases are shared with TRBD1. V was pared by 1 base and J by 3 bases, with 9 bases of the junction left unmatched. Per the germline V gene, CDR1 is SGHAT and CDR2 is FQNNGV. CDR3 size: 17 residues. CDR3 DNA: TGTGCCAGCAGCTTAGTTGGGACAGGGAGGCAAAAAGAGACCCAGTACTTC. Translated, it gives CASSLVGTGRQKETQYF.

V gene TRBV6-5 combines with J gene TRBJ2-1; D may be TRBD2 (5 bases). The CDR3 is 15 residues long. Trimming removed 5 bases at V and 6 bases at J, with 17 bases between. The germline V gene encodes CDR1 MNHEY and CDR2 SVGAGI. In DNA form, the CDR3 reads TGTGCCAGCAGTATCCGGGGTGGGTTAGGCAATGAGCAGTTCTTC. Translated, it gives CASSIRGGLGNEQFF.

The rearrangement joins TRBV3-1 (or the pseudogene TRBV3-2) to TRBJ2-5; 9 positions match TRBD1. Germline trimming cut 3 bases from V and 4 bases from J; bases unmatched to any gene: 3. Germline assignment: CDR1 LGHDT and CDR2 YNNKEL (reference sequence). The CDR3 sequence is 14 residues long. CDR3 sequence (DNA): TGTGCCAGCAGCCATGGACAGGGGTCAGAGACCCAGTACTTC. Its translation is CASSHGQGSETQYF.

V is TRBV19 and J is TRBJ2-7, with TRBD1 matching 8 bases. The trim removed 4 bases at V and 0 bases at J, leaving 8 bases unmatched. Germline V gene lookup returns CDR1 LNHDA and CDR2 SQIVND (reference sequence). This CDR3 contains 16 residues. Written as DNA, the CDR3 is TGTGCCAGTAGTAACCCAGGACAGGGCAGCTCCTACGAGCAGTACTTC. Amino acid sequence: CASSNPGQGSSYEQYF. The whole variable domain, remainder taken from reference TRBV19 and TRBJ2-7, is DGGITQSPKYLFRKEGQNVTLSCEQNLNHDAMYWYRQDPGQGLRLIYYSQIVNDFQKGDIAEGYSVSREKKESFPLTVTSAQKNPTAFYLCASSNPGQGSSYEQYFGPGTRLTVT.

The chain recombines TRBV20-1 with TRBJ2-1; D is unclear. The CDR3 length is 9 residues. Germline CDR1 DFQATT, CDR2 SNEGSKA (reference sequence). This chain's CDR3 is CREIGEQFF. The CDR3 DNA reads as TGCAGAGAAATCGGTGAGCAGTTCTTC.